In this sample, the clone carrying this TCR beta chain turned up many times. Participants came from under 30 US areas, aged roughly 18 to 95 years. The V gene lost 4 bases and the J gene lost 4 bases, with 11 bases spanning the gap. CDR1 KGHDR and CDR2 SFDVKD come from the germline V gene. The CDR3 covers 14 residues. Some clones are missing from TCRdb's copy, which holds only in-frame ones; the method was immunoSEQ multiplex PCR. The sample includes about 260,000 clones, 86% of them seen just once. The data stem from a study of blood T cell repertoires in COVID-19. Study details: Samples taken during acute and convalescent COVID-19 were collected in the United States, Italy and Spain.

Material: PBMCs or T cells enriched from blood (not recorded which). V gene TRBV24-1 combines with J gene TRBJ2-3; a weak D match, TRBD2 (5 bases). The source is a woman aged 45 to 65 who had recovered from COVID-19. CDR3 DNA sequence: TGTGCCACCAGTGACCCCGCGGAGGCAGATACGCAGTATTTT. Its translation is CATSDPAEADTQYF.